This T cell receptor beta chain appears in the sequencing data of a study of regulatory T cells in long-lasting Graves disease. Time point indicated: newly diagnosed GD, antithyroid drugs for less than 3 months. RNA extracted from PBMCs served as the sequencing template. V lost 2 bases and J lost 4; bases outside the gene matches: 6. The length of the CDR3 is 14 residues. Germline CDR1 GTSNPN, CDR2 SVGIG (reference sequence). Libraries of TCR beta came from iRepertoire HTBI primers plus Arm-PCR of CDR3 regions. One entry per CDR3 protein, called by TCRdb with MiXCR from the multiplex PCR reads. The repertoire holds roughly 610,000 distinct CDR3 sequences, with 15% to 20% as singletons. The data also belong to a second study, concerning T cells in Graves' hyperthyroidism and ophthalmopathy.

This sequence originates from a man aged 18 to 30 with Graves disease. Specimen: peripheral blood mononuclear cells (PBMCs), collected at new diagnosis, from a patient treated with antithyroid drugs. The V gene is TRBV30, the J gene TRBJ1-1; 8 nucleotides match TRBD1. The CDR3 loop reads CAWSTDRAFTEAFF. CDR3 coding DNA: TGTGCCTGGAGTACGGACAGGGCTTTCACTGAAGCTTTCTTT. The full variable domain, its missing parts supplied by reference TRBV30 and TRBJ1-1, is SQTIHQWPATLVQPVGSPLSLECTVEGTSNPNLYWYRQAAGRGLQLLFYSVGIGQISSEVPQNLSASRPQDRQFILSSKKLLLSDSGFYLCAWSTDRAFTEAFFGQGTRLTVV.